These 25 T cell receptor beta chains share one sample of origin, sequenced in a study of regulatory T cells in long-lasting Graves disease. Building the TCR beta libraries relied on iRepertoire HTBI primers, and CDR3 regions underwent Arm-PCR. MiXCR was run by TCRdb on the multiplex PCR reads, yielding one entry per CDR3 protein. The sample records over 250,000 distinct CDR3 sequences, 22% being singletons. Specified time point: persistent/refractory GD, antithyroid drugs over 5 years with positive TRAb. PBMCs provided the RNA from which the TCR library was made. The sample in question was peripheral blood mononuclear cells (PBMCs), obtained when the disease was refractory, from a patient treated with antithyroid drugs. The source of these receptors is a female donor with Graves disease.

This chain uses TRBV18 with TRBJ2-2; D might be TRBD2 (6 bases). The CDR3 is 17 amino acids. From germline, CDR1 is KGHSH and CDR2 LQKENI. V lost 1 base, J lost 1 base, and 13 bases lay in between. CDR3 DNA: TGTGCCAGCTCACCACATGAGGCGGGGATGAACACCGGGGAGCTGTTTTTT. This translates into CASSPHEAGMNTGELFF.

Remarks on this clonotype: A much more abundant neighbour one base away suggests this may be a read error. This chain joins TRBV3-1 and TRBJ2-1; tentatively, D is TRBD1 (5 bases). In germline, CDR1 is LGHDT, CDR2 YNNKEL (reference sequence). This CDR3 has 12 residues. The CDR3 loop reads CASSQDGRAQCF. CDR3 coding DNA: TGTGCCAGCAGCCAAGACGGCAGGGCCCAGTGCTTC.

This rearrangement joins TRBV20-1 to TRBJ1-1; 8 bases map to TRBD1. The CDR3 runs 13 residues. The J segment lost 11 bases and the V segment lost 1 base, leaving 9 bases of the junction unmatched. CDR1 and CDR2 (germline): DFQATT, SNEGSKA (reference sequence). For the CDR3, the DNA is TGCAGTGCTAGAGGGACAGGGACGTTTAATGCTTTCTTT. It encodes CSARGTGTFNAFF.

This clonotype was observed a few times. The chain joins TRBV7-8 to TRBJ2-2, with D possibly TRBD2 on 5 matching bases. The germline CDR1 and CDR2 sequences are SGHVS and FQNEAQ. Between the trimmed V and J ends, which lost 7 bases and 1 base, there was a span of 13 bases. The CDR3 is made up of 15 amino acids. CDR3 amino acids: CASTTTRLNTGELFF. CDR3 coding DNA: TGTGCCAGCACCACAACTAGATTGAACACCGGGGAGCTGTTTTTT.

This clonotype was picked up many times. The chain joins TRBV18 to TRBJ2-5, with D possibly matching TRBD1 (6 bases). This CDR3 region has 16 residues. Germline lookup yields CDR1 KGHSH and CDR2 LQKENI. The germline V and J ends were trimmed by 0 bases and 2 bases, with 13 bases remaining between them. The chain's CDR3 is CASSPPSGAVQETQYF. The CDR3 nucleotides are TGTGCCAGCTCACCACCTTCAGGGGCCGTACAAGAGACCCAGTACTTC.

J is TRBJ1-4 and V is TRBV7-2, with unresolved D. Germline V CDR1 and CDR2: SGHTA, FQGNSA. The V gene lost 5 bases and the J gene lost 11 bases, with 21 bases spanning the gap. The CDR3 has 15 residues. The CDR3 DNA reads as TGTGCCAGCAGCCCAAATTGTGGGTGGGCGGAGAAACTGTTTTTT. It is translated as CASSPNCGWAEKLFF.

This clonotype has just a few counts. The rearrangement joins TRBV28 to TRBJ2-4; tentatively, D is TRBD2 (5 bases). CDR3 length: 16 residues. V lost 5 bases and J lost 0, with 14 bases in between. The germline CDR1 and CDR2 sequences are MDHEN and SYDVKM. Here the CDR3 DNA reads TGTGCCAGCAGTCCTTCCCTGAGGGTAGCCAAAAACATTCAGTACTTC. Translation gives CASSPSLRVAKNIQYF.

For this clonotype: With a much larger clone just one base away, this may be a read error. The chain is built from TRBV28 and TRBJ2-3; perhaps TRBD1 as D (5 bases). The germline V gene has CDR1 MDHEN and CDR2 SYDVKM. The CDR3 totals 16 residues. V lost 2 bases to trimming and J lost 5 bases, with 17 bases between them. The CDR3 here is CASSLRTGAQLDTQYF. The CDR3 DNA is TGTGCCAGCAGTTTACGCACTGGGGCGCAGTTAGATACGCAGTATTTT.

The CDR3 sequence: CASSAGRDSSRDEQYF. Written as DNA, the CDR3 is TGTGCCAGCAGCGCAGGGAGGGACAGCTCTAGGGACGAGCAGTACTTC. The chain combines TRBV9 with TRBJ2-7; D is perhaps TRBD1 or TRBD2 (7 bases each). Germline V gives CDR1 SGDLS, CDR2 YYNGEE. The CDR3 is 16 amino acids. The V and J ends lost 3 bases and 5 bases respectively, with 21 bases between them.

On this clonotype itself: This may be a read error, as it is one base from a much larger clone. The V and J genes are TRBV20-1 and TRBJ1-1; the D is unclear. CDR1 is DFQATT and CDR2 is SNEGSKA in the germline V gene (reference sequence). The CDR3 runs to 17 residues. The CDR3 protein is CSARDREDWSMNTEALF. Written as DNA, the CDR3 is TGCAGTGCTAGAGATCGAGAGGATTGGTCTATGAACACTGAAGCTCTCTTT.

This clonotype was seen once. The chain employs TRBV6-5 and TRBJ2-1, with 8 nucleotides matching TRBD1. J gave up 7 bases and V 3 bases, and 2 bases lay outside the gene matches. CDR3 length equals 13 residues. Germline V CDR1 and CDR2: MNHEY, SVGAGI. The CDR3 coding sequence is TGTGCCAGCAGTTATACAGGGGGGAATGAGCAGTTCTTC. Translation: CASSYTGGNEQFF.

On this clonotype: A much larger clone is a single base away; this may be a read error. The V call is TRBV5-1, the J call TRBJ2-7; D is ambiguous. The CDR3 runs 17 residues. Germline CDR1 reads SGHRS; CDR2 reads YFSETQ. In nucleotides, the CDR3 is TGCGCCAGCAGCTACTCCTTCTCGGGCAGAGTCTCCCACGAGCAGTACTTC. It encodes CASSYSFSGRVSHEQYF.

As concerns this clonotype: An end of the junction does not agree with germline; a read error may underlie this. The chain is built from TRBV7-2 and TRBJ2-7; tentatively, D is TRBD1 (6 bases). The CDR3 covers 15 residues. CDR1 and CDR2 (germline): SGHTA, FQGNSA. CDR3 nucleotides: TGTGCCAGCAGCTTAGCCCGCGTCGGGACATACGAGCAGTGCTTC. This codes for CASSLARVGTYEQCF.

Only a few counts were recorded for this clonotype. V usage is TRBV20-1 and J usage is TRBJ2-3, with TRBD2 identical over 7 bases. CDR1 is DFQATT, CDR2 SNEGSKA, per germline (reference sequence). J lost 3 bases, V lost 6 bases, and 9 bases had no gene match. The CDR3 covers 14 residues. The CDR3, as DNA: TGCAGTGCCCCTAGCGGCTGGCGGACAGATACGCAGTATTTT. Residues: CSAPSGWRTDTQYF.

On this clonotype itself: The junction departs from germline at one end; a sequencing error may be responsible. The chain joins TRBV4-3 to TRBJ1-2; D is ambiguous. This CDR3 contains 17 residues. Germline V gene sequence: CDR1 LGHNA, CDR2 YSLEER. CDR3 region: CASSVRAPGYLGYGCTF. The CDR3 nucleotides read TGCGCCAGCAGCGTGCGGGCCCCAGGATATCTGGGCTATGGCTGCACCTTC.

The V call is TRBV14, the J call TRBJ1-2, with TRBD1 as a possible D gene (6 bases). Germline values: CDR1 SGHDN, CDR2 FVKESK. The CDR3 totals 13 residues. V lost 4 bases and J lost 4, with 10 bases in between. The CDR3 bases are TGTGCCAGCAGCCCCGACAGGTTCTATGGCTACACCTTC. Encoded protein: CASSPDRFYGYTF.

The rearrangement joins TRBV5-1 to TRBJ2-2; the match to TRBD2 covers 10 bases. V lost 3 bases, J lost 0 bases, and 2 bases stayed unmatched. Germline CDR1 reads SGHRS; CDR2 reads YFSETQ. CDR3 size: 16 residues. The CDR3 DNA reads TGCGCCAGCAGCTCTAGCGGGGGCGCGAACACCGGGGAGCTGTTTTTT. Translating gives CASSSSGGANTGELFF. Combining the CDR3 with reference TRBV5-1 and TRBJ2-2 gives the whole variable domain KAGVTQTPRYLIKTRGQQVTLSCSPISGHRSVSWYQQTPGQGLQFLFEYFSETQRNKGNFPGRFSGRQFSNSRSEMNVSTLELGDSALYLCASSSSGGANTGELFFGEGSRLTVL.

The V call is TRBV27, the J call TRBJ2-7; a weak D match, TRBD2 (6 bases). This CDR3 spans 13 amino acids. V dropped 11 bases and J dropped 3 bases, with 17 bases sitting between them. CDR1 and CDR2 (germline): MNHEY, SMNVEV (reference sequence). Here the CDR3 DNA reads TGTGCCGTACAGAGAGGAGGGAGCTACGAGCAGTACTTC. This translates into CAVQRGGSYEQYF.

This clonotype turned up a few times. The genes are TRBV29-1 and TRBJ2-2, with TRBD2 matching over 7 bases. Trimming at V came to 3 bases and at J to 5 bases, leaving 3 bases not matched to a gene. This CDR3 has 13 residues. Germline-derived CDR1 and CDR2 are SQVTM and ANQGSEA. The CDR3 protein is CSVDGRNTGELFF. CDR3 nucleotides: TGCAGCGTTGACGGGAGGAATACCGGGGAGCTGTTTTTT.

The sample holds many counts of this clonotype. The chain links TRBV6-5 to TRBJ2-7; D uncertain. Per the germline V gene, CDR1 is MNHEY and CDR2 is SVGAGI. V was cut by 0 bases and J by 4 bases, with 13 bases left in between. The CDR3 has 15 amino acids. CDR3 in amino acids: CASSYSKLKGYEQYF. CDR3 bases: TGTGCCAGCAGTTACTCGAAGCTTAAAGGGTACGAGCAGTACTTC.

V gene TRBV7-2 combines with J gene TRBJ2-5; D call uncertain. The length of the CDR3 is 15 residues. V was clipped by 1 base and J by 5 bases, with 14 bases between them. CDR1 and CDR2 from the germline V gene are SGHTA and FQGNSA. CDR3 protein: CASSLGGWLGETQYF. The CDR3 DNA sequence: TGTGCCAGCAGCTTAGGGGGATGGCTAGGGGAGACCCAGTACTTC.

V gene TRBV12-3 or TRBV12-4 combines with J gene TRBJ1-5; perhaps TRBD1 as D (6 bases). This CDR3 has 17 amino acids. V was pared by 3 bases and J by 2 bases, with 17 bases between. CDR3 loop: CASSFRGGGVGNQPQHF. The CDR3 nucleotides are TGTGCCAGCAGTTTTAGGGGGGGGGGGGTAGGCAATCAGCCCCAGCATTTT.

This clonotype occurred many times. The rearrangement joins TRBV28 to TRBJ1-4, with 11 bases matching TRBD1. Losses at the gene ends were 4 bases for V and 8 bases for J; bases not matched to a gene: 6. This CDR3 is 15 amino acids long. Germline V gene lookup returns CDR1 MDHEN and CDR2 SYDVKM. CDR3 in DNA: TGTGCCAGCAGTTCCTCCGGGACAGGGGGGGAAAAACTGTTTTTT. Translated: CASSSSGTGGEKLFF.

This clonotype has ten or more counts. The chain has TRBV7-3 and TRBJ1-5, with a weak D call TRBD1 (6 bases). The CDR3 is 12 amino acids. Germline CDR1 and CDR2: SGHTA and FQGTGA. V was clipped by 5 bases and J by 6 bases, with 8 bases between them. Here the CDR3 reads CASSPRGQPQHF. The DNA of the CDR3 is TGTGCCAGCAGCCCCAGGGGTCAGCCCCAGCATTTT. Full variable domain (missing parts from reference TRBV7-3 and TRBJ1-5): GAGVSQTPSNKVTEKGKYVELRCDPISGHTALYWYRQSLGQGPEFLIYFQGTGAADDSGLPNDRFFAVRPEGSVSTLKIQRTERGDSAVYLCASSPRGQPQHFGDGTRLSIL.

The chain couples TRBV7-9 to TRBJ2-5; D gene unclear. The CDR3 length is 14 residues. Germline values: CDR1 SEHNR, CDR2 FQNEAQ (reference sequence). The V gene lost 5 bases and the J gene lost 1 base, with 11 bases spanning the gap. DNA for the CDR3: TGTGCCAGCAGCACCTCGACCGTCCAAGAGACCCAGTACTTC. This encodes CASSTSTVQETQYF.